One sample yielded the 21 T cell receptor beta chains listed below, sequenced in a study of regulatory T cells in long-lasting Graves disease. Researchers made TCR beta libraries by using iRepertoire HTBI primers and running Arm-PCR on CDR3 regions. MiXCR, applied by TCRdb to the multiplex PCR reads, yields one record per CDR3 protein. The sample lists under 300,000 distinct CDR3 sequences, 20% to 25% seen once, with over 11% in the top ten. Time point meaning: newly diagnosed GD, antithyroid drugs for less than 3 months. RNA extracted from PBMCs served as the sequencing template. Material: peripheral blood mononuclear cells (PBMCs), obtained at new diagnosis, from a patient treated with antithyroid drugs. These receptors originate from a female donor with Graves disease.

At least ten counts were recorded for this clonotype. The gene calls are TRBV19 and TRBJ2-1; D assignment may be TRBD1 or TRBD2 (6 bases each). V was clipped by 5 bases and J by 2 bases, with 16 bases between them. Germline CDR1 LNHDA, CDR2 SQIVND (reference sequence). The CDR3 length is 16 residues. In DNA, the CDR3 is TGTGCCAGTAGTCCCTCGGGGGCGGTGGCCTACAATGAGCAGTTCTTC. It translates to CASSPSGAVAYNEQFF.

At least ten counts were recorded for this clonotype. In nucleotides, the CDR3 is TGTGCCAGCAGTTGGTTGCAGGGAGGGGATGGCTACACCTTC. The encoded protein is CASSWLQGGDGYTF. The V call is TRBV12-3 or TRBV12-4, the J call TRBJ1-2; a weak D match, TRBD1 (5 bases). Trimming left V 4 bases short and J 6 bases short, with 15 bases between. This CDR3 contains 14 residues.

The table lists this clonotype with many counts. V and J are TRBV14 and TRBJ1-1; D ambiguous. V shed 6 bases and J shed 4 bases, with 15 bases lying between them. This CDR3 has 14 amino acids. Germline CDR1 SGHDN, CDR2 FVKESK. The CDR3 protein is CASRLSLMGTEAFF. CDR3 DNA: TGTGCCAGCAGACTATCTCTAATGGGCACTGAAGCTTTCTTT.

The CDR3 DNA reads TGTGCCAGCTTGAGACAAACAGGGACCTACGAGCAGTACTTC. Translation: CASLRQTGTYEQYF. V usage is TRBV28 and J usage is TRBJ2-7; perhaps TRBD1 as D (6 bases). V lost 8 bases and J 2 bases, leaving 16 bases between the germline ends. The CDR3 contains 14 residues. The V gene's germline CDR1 is MDHEN and CDR2 SYDVKM. Full variable domain (missing parts from reference TRBV28 and TRBJ2-7): DVKVTQSSRYLVKRTGEKVFLECVQDMDHENMFWYRQDPGLGLRLIYFSYDVKMKEKGDIPEGYSVSREKKERFSLILESASTNQTSMYLCASLRQTGTYEQYFGPGTRLTVT.

The rearrangement uses TRBV24-1 and TRBJ1-1; tentative D call: TRBD1 (6 bases). Trimming removed 3 bases at V and 4 bases at J, with 14 bases between. This CDR3 has 15 amino acids. The germline V gene encodes CDR1 KGHDR and CDR2 SFDVKD. CDR3 sequence (DNA): TGTGCCACCAGTGATGGGGGGGCTTCGGGCACTGAAGCTTTCTTT. This encodes CATSDGGASGTEAFF.

Notes on this clonotype: A clone one base away is much larger, so this may be a read error. The chain couples TRBV5-4 to TRBJ2-5, with 9 bases that match TRBD1. The CDR3 consists of 15 residues. The germline gives CDR1 SGHNT, CDR2 YYREEE (reference sequence). The DNA for the CDR3 is TGTGTCAGCAGCTCCCGGGACAGGGCGTTGGAGACCCAGTACTTC. It translates to CVSSSRDRALETQYF.

Only one count was recorded for this clonotype. The rearrangement joins TRBV28 to TRBJ1-4, with 8 positions matching TRBD1. CDR1 is MDHEN, CDR2 SYDVKM, per germline. V trimming: 3 bases; J trimming: 8 bases; junction bases outside the gene matches: 2. The CDR3 contains 13 residues. Here the CDR3 DNA reads TGTGCCAGCAGTTTGACAGGGGTGGAAAAACTGTTTTTT. Translated: CASSLTGVEKLFF.

DNA for the CDR3: TGTGCCAGCAGCTGGGGACAGTTCAACTATGGCTACACCTTC. Protein: CASSWGQFNYGYTF. The chain joins TRBV5-5 to TRBJ1-2, with 7 bases that match TRBD1. The CDR3 totals 14 residues. Germline V gene lookup returns CDR1 SGHKS and CDR2 YYEKEE (reference sequence). Germline trimming cut 3 bases from V and 2 bases from J; bases unmatched to any gene: 4.

This clonotype came up many times. CDR3: CASSPLEWGGNSPLHF. As DNA, the CDR3 is TGTGCCAGCTCACCCCTTGAGTGGGGAGGTAATTCACCCCTCCACTTT. The chain carries TRBV18 and TRBJ1-6; no definite D call. Looked up from germline, CDR1 is KGHSH and CDR2 is LQKENI. There are 16 residues in the CDR3. V lost 3 bases and J 6 bases, leaving 15 bases between the germline ends.

This clonotype was counted at least ten times. The chain employs TRBV6-1 and TRBJ2-7; 7 bases fit TRBD1. CDR3 length: 16 residues. Trimming took 6 bases from V and 2 from J; bases not matched to a gene: 13. Germline CDR1 and CDR2: MNHNS and SASEGT. The CDR3 DNA reads TGTGCCAGCAGCGGCACAGGGGCCTGGAACACCTACGAGCAGTACTTC. Protein product: CASSGTGAWNTYEQYF.

This clonotype was seen repeatedly, ten times or more. The rearrangement links TRBV14 to TRBJ2-2; 7 bases fit TRBD1. Unmatched junction bases numbered 5, after V lost 6 bases and J lost 4 bases. The CDR3 contains 14 residues. Germline CDR1 and CDR2: SGHDN and FVKESK. CDR3 region: CASRTGSTTGELFF. The CDR3 DNA reads as TGTGCCAGCAGGACAGGGTCCACCACCGGGGAGCTGTTTTTT.

This clonotype was counted many times. This chain uses TRBV30 with TRBJ2-2; no firm D call. The germline V and J ends were trimmed by 1 base and 1 base, with 10 bases remaining between them. This CDR3 is 15 amino acids long. Germline V gene sequence: CDR1 GTSNPN, CDR2 SVGIG (reference sequence). For the CDR3, the DNA is TGTGCCTGGAGTGAGAAACGTATGAACACCGGGGAGCTGTTTTTT. This gives the protein CAWSEKRMNTGELFF. The whole variable domain, filled in from reference TRBV30 and TRBJ2-2, reads SQTIHQWPATLVQPVGSPLSLECTVEGTSNPNLYWYRQAAGRGLQLLFYSVGIGQISSEVPQNLSASRPQDRQFILSSKKLLLSDSGFYLCAWSEKRMNTGELFFGEGSRLTVL.

This clonotype showed up many times. The gene calls are TRBV7-2 and TRBJ2-1; no reliable D call. The germline gives CDR1 SGHTA, CDR2 FQGNSA. This CDR3 comprises 15 residues. Trimming cost V 1 base and J 0 bases, with 7 bases left between them. CDR3: CASSLGYSSYNEQFF. In nucleotides, the CDR3 is TGTGCCAGCAGCTTAGGCTACAGCTCCTACAATGAGCAGTTCTTC.

V is TRBV7-2 and J is TRBJ1-1; weak D call: TRBD1 (6 bases). Germline lookup yields CDR1 SGHTA and CDR2 FQGNSA. This CDR3 region has 15 residues. V dropped 2 bases and J dropped 0 bases, with 10 bases sitting between them. As DNA, the CDR3 is TGTGCCAGCAGCTTAAGGGGGGACATGAACACTGAAGCTTTCTTT. It yields the protein CASSLRGDMNTEAFF.

This clonotype occurred many times. This rearrangement joins TRBV3-1 to TRBJ2-1, with D tentatively TRBD1 or TRBD2 (5 bases each). V was trimmed by 4 bases and J by 5 bases, leaving 18 bases between them. Looked up from germline, CDR1 is LGHDT and CDR2 is YNNKEL (reference sequence). The CDR3 runs to 16 residues. CDR3 region: CASSPQGPGKNNEQFF. CDR3 bases: TGTGCCAGCAGCCCCCAGGGACCAGGGAAAAACAATGAGCAGTTCTTC.

This chain links TRBV2 with TRBJ2-5; 8 nucleotides match TRBD1. This CDR3 spans 18 amino acids. V lost 4 bases, J lost 5 bases, and 18 bases stayed unmatched. Germline V gives CDR1 SNHLY, CDR2 FYNNEI. Here the CDR3 reads CASSVRTNRGNGGETQYF. CDR3 nucleotide sequence: TGTGCCAGCAGTGTCCGGACGAACAGGGGGAACGGCGGGGAGACCCAGTACTTC.

This clonotype occurred many times. V gene TRBV4-2 combines with J gene TRBJ1-4; D call uncertain. Germline assignment: CDR1 LGHNA and CDR2 YNFKEQ. This CDR3 is 16 amino acids long. Trimming shortened V by 0 bases and J by 7 bases, and 15 bases separated the two germline ends. Written as DNA, the CDR3 is TGTGCCAGCAGCCAAGATCGCGGTCTACCGGGTGAAAAACTGTTTTTT. This codes for CASSQDRGLPGEKLFF.

At least ten counts were recorded for this clonotype. The chain joins TRBV2 to TRBJ2-1; D remains ambiguous. With 4 bases removed from V and 4 bases from J, the gap between germline ends came to 8 bases. Looked up from germline, CDR1 is SNHLY and CDR2 is FYNNEI. This CDR3 region has 13 residues. The CDR3 DNA reads TGTGCCAGCAGTGTGGCAGTTTACAATGAGCAGTTCTTC. Translation: CASSVAVYNEQFF.

At least ten counts were recorded for this clonotype. This rearrangement joins TRBV20-1 to TRBJ2-5; possibly TRBD2 for D (6 bases). The CDR3 is 17 amino acids. Trimming removed 0 bases from V and 3 bases from J, with 20 bases in between. Germline CDR1 and CDR2: DFQATT and SNEGSKA (reference sequence). The CDR3 spells CSARDATGGIGKETQYF. In DNA, the CDR3 is TGCAGTGCTAGAGATGCCACAGGCGGGATTGGGAAAGAGACCCAGTACTTC.

In the case of this clonotype: A far larger clone is a single base away, which makes a read error likely. V and J are TRBV6-2 or TRBV6-3 and TRBJ2-7; perhaps D is TRBD1 or TRBD2 (5 bases each). The CDR3 totals 14 residues. The germline V gene has CDR1 MNHEY and CDR2 SVGEGT. CDR3 protein: CASSEFFGGYVQYF. CDR3 DNA: TGTGCCAGCAGTGAATTTTTTGGGGGATACGTGCAGTACTTC.

V and J are TRBV24-1 and TRBJ2-3, with TRBD1 identical over 8 bases. Germline values: CDR1 KGHDR, CDR2 SFDVKD. This CDR3 comprises 15 residues. V trimming: 5 bases; J trimming: 7 bases; junction bases outside the gene matches: 10. The CDR3 loop is CATSALGQGGYTQYF. The DNA of the CDR3 is TGTGCCACCAGTGCTCTAGGACAGGGTGGTTATACGCAGTATTTT.